These 18 T cell receptor beta chains originate from one sample sequenced in a study of cytomegalovirus exposure and HLA in healthy donors. PCR was performed using 60 Vbeta and 13 Jbeta primers. This table comes from immunoSEQ multiplex PCR, and its TCRdb copy is limited to in-frame clones, with some not included. The repertoire holds some 150,000 clones, with roughly 88% as singletons. The sequenced sample consisted of PBMCs. The receptors were sampled from a woman aged 18-29 years in good health and CMV-seronegative.

The chain combines TRBV19 with TRBJ2-3, with a weak D call TRBD2 (5 bases). The CDR3 is made up of 14 amino acids. CDR1 is LNHDA and CDR2 is SQIVND in the germline V gene (reference sequence). V was trimmed by 5 bases and J by 5 bases, leaving 14 bases between them. CDR3 region: CASSPQEAGDTQYF. CDR3 DNA sequence: TGTGCCAGTAGTCCCCAGGAGGCTGGAGATACGCAGTATTTT. The variable domain in full, completed from reference TRBV19 and TRBJ2-3, reads DGGITQSPKYLFRKEGQNVTLSCEQNLNHDAMYWYRQDPGQGLRLIYYSQIVNDFQKGDIAEGYSVSREKKESFPLTVTSAQKNPTAFYLCASSPQEAGDTQYFGPGTRLTVL.

The CDR3 region has the DNA TGTGCCAGCAGTACAGGTTATGGCTACACCTTC. It codes for CASSTGYGYTF. The V call is TRBV11-2, the J call TRBJ1-2; TRBD1 might be the D (5 bases). The V end was cut by 6 bases, the J end by 5 bases, with 7 bases between. Germline CDR1 SGHAT, CDR2 FQNNGV. This CDR3 comprises 11 residues. The full variable domain, with the rest looked up from reference TRBV11-2 and TRBJ1-2, is EAGVAQSPRYKIIEKRQSVAFWCNPISGHATLYWYQQILGQGPKLLIQFQNNGVVDDSQLPKDRFSAERLKGVDSTLKIQPAKLEDSAVYLCASSTGYGYTFGSGTRLTVV.

The chain has TRBV6-6 and TRBJ2-2; maybe TRBD2 (5 bases). The V and J ends lost 6 bases and 4 bases respectively, with 18 bases between them. The CDR3 sequence is 16 residues long. Germline V lookup: CDR1 MNHNY, CDR2 SVGAGI (reference sequence). The CDR3 reads CASRPYRGRGTGELFF. Written as DNA, the CDR3 is TGTGCCAGCAGACCCTACCGGGGTCGGGGCACCGGGGAGCTGTTTTTT.

The chain is built from TRBV5-1 and TRBJ2-1; 8 bases are a match to TRBD1. With V trimmed by 0 bases and J by 10 bases, 9 bases remained unmatched. Germline V gene sequence: CDR1 SGHRS, CDR2 YFSETQ. This CDR3 comprises 15 residues. The CDR3 nucleotides are TGCGCCAGCAGCTTGGCTGGACAGGGAATGGGCGAGCAGTTCTTC. The encoded protein is CASSLAGQGMGEQFF.

V and J are TRBV6-1 and TRBJ1-2; D uncertain. This CDR3 region has 11 residues. Germline V CDR1 and CDR2: MNHNS, SASEGT. The V end was cut by 6 bases, the J end by 7 bases, with 9 bases between. The CDR3 DNA is TGTGCCAGCAGACACGGGATTGGCTACACCTTC. Its translation: CASRHGIGYTF.

The CDR3 nucleotides are TGTGCCAGCAGCTTGAGCAGGGGAGAGACCCAGTACTTC. Translated: CASSLSRGETQYF. This sequence joins TRBV11-2 and TRBJ2-5; weak D call: TRBD1 (6 bases). CDR3 length equals 13 residues. CDR1 is SGHAT and CDR2 is FQNNGV in the germline V gene. Trimming took off 3 bases at V and 4 bases at J, with 9 bases between the two ends.

V usage is TRBV11-2 and J usage is TRBJ1-1; D gene uncertain. V was pared by 3 bases and J by 4 bases, with 12 bases between. The CDR3 length is 14 residues. Per germline, CDR1 SGHAT and CDR2 FQNNGV. CDR3 sequence reads: CASSFPSVGTEAFF. The CDR3 bases are TGTGCCAGCAGCTTTCCGAGTGTTGGCACTGAAGCTTTCTTT.

This chain joins TRBV2 and TRBJ2-1; 14 nucleotides agree with TRBD2. Germline V gene sequence: CDR1 SNHLY, CDR2 FYNNEI. This CDR3 comprises 15 residues. V lost 7 bases, J lost 6 bases, and 5 bases stayed unmatched. The chain's CDR3 is CASTPTSGGANEQFF. CDR3 in DNA: TGTGCCAGCACTCCGACTAGCGGGGGGGCCAATGAGCAGTTCTTC.

The V call is TRBV27, the J call TRBJ1-4, with 7 bases identical to TRBD1. V lost 5 bases and J lost 3; bases outside the gene matches: 6. The germline V gene encodes CDR1 MNHEY and CDR2 SMNVEV (reference sequence). The CDR3 runs 15 residues. This chain's CDR3 is CASSPGTVANEKLFF. CDR3 DNA sequence: TGTGCCAGCAGTCCCGGGACAGTAGCTAATGAAAAACTGTTTTTT.

This rearrangement joins TRBV15 to TRBJ2-1; 8 nucleotides line up with TRBD1. V was clipped by 7 bases and J by 7 bases; unmatched bases: 12. Germline assignment: CDR1 LNHNV and CDR2 YYDKDF (reference sequence). This CDR3 region has 15 residues. For the CDR3, the DNA is TGTGCCACCACCCTAGGACAGGGTCTACTAAATGAGCAGTTCTTC. Its protein product is CATTLGQGLLNEQFF.

This clone was recorded a few times. J is TRBJ1-1 and V is TRBV5-1; 7 positions agree with TRBD1. The CDR3 runs to 14 residues. Germline V gives CDR1 SGHRS, CDR2 YFSETQ. J gave up 6 bases and V 2 bases, and 7 bases lay outside the gene matches. The CDR3 bases are TGCGCCAGCAGCTTCCTCGGGACAGACTCTGAAGCTTTCTTT. Residues: CASSFLGTDSEAFF.

This clone was detected only a few times. V is TRBV2 and J is TRBJ2-7; the match to TRBD1 covers 8 bases. After removal of 3 bases from V and 1 base from J, the junction contained 5 bases not matched to a gene. Germline loops: CDR1 SNHLY, CDR2 FYNNEI. This CDR3 has 15 amino acids. CDR3 amino acids: CASSDDRGSSYEQYF. The CDR3 DNA follows: TGTGCCAGCAGTGACGACAGGGGAAGTTCCTACGAGCAGTACTTC. Variable domain in full (rest from reference TRBV2 and TRBJ2-7): EPEVTQTPSHQVTQMGQEVILRCVPISNHLYFYWYRQILGQKVEFLVSFYNNEISEKSEIFDDQFSVERPDGSNFTLKIRSTKLEDSAMYFCASSDDRGSSYEQYFGPGTRLTVT.

V and J are TRBV5-1 and TRBJ1-2; unclear D gene. The CDR3 spans 15 residues. Looked up from germline, CDR1 is SGHRS and CDR2 is YFSETQ. Trimming cost V 7 bases and J 1 base, with 17 bases left between them. In DNA form, the CDR3 reads TGCGCCAGCTTCGACGCGCCGGGGAATAACTATGGCTACACCTTC. Protein: CASFDAPGNNYGYTF.

This clone has only one observation. The V call is TRBV7-8, the J call TRBJ2-3, with D perhaps matching TRBD2 (7 bases). CDR1 is SGHVS, CDR2 FQNEAQ, per germline. The CDR3 spans 14 residues. V lost 5 bases to trimming and J lost 5 bases, with 14 bases between them. The CDR3 protein is CASSLRGAEDTQYF. The CDR3, as DNA: TGTGCCAGCAGCCTACGGGGGGCCGAAGATACGCAGTATTTT.

The chain joins TRBV2 to TRBJ1-1; D remains ambiguous. V shed 7 bases and J shed 3 bases, with 9 bases lying between them. The germline CDR1 and CDR2 sequences are SNHLY and FYNNEI. The CDR3 spans 12 residues. The CDR3 loop is CASTDQDTEAFF. CDR3 sequence (DNA): TGTGCCAGCACCGACCAGGACACTGAAGCTTTCTTT.

The V gene is TRBV5-1, the J gene TRBJ2-1, with 9 nucleotides matching TRBD1. V lost 4 bases, J lost 7 bases, and 9 bases stayed unmatched. The V gene's germline CDR1 is SGHRS and CDR2 YFSETQ. CDR3 size: 15 residues. The CDR3 here is CASSKTGTGNNEQFF. CDR3 coding DNA: TGCGCCAGCAGCAAAACCGGGACAGGGAATAATGAGCAGTTCTTC.

This sequence joins TRBV6-1 and TRBJ2-7; 7 positions match TRBD1. The CDR3 is made up of 12 amino acids. Germline V lookup: CDR1 MNHNS, CDR2 SASEGT. The trim removed 6 bases at V and 2 bases at J, leaving 1 base unmatched. CDR3 nucleotide sequence: TGTGCCAGCAGAGACAGGGCCTACGAGCAGTACTTC. This sequence encodes CASRDRAYEQYF.

The V and J genes are TRBV10-3 and TRBJ1-1; possible D gene TRBD1, 5 bases. Trimming took 9 bases from V and 0 from J, leaving 17 bases between them. The CDR3 extends over 15 amino acids. CDR1 and CDR2 from the germline V gene are ENHRY and SYGVKD. The CDR3 loop reads CAMSQGLGLNTEAFF. DNA for the CDR3: TGTGCCATGAGCCAGGGTTTAGGGTTGAACACTGAAGCTTTCTTT.